This T cell receptor (beta chain) was sequenced for a study of OX40 agonist ivuxolimab in advanced cancers. Study-level results: Clones of CD4+ and CD8+ blood T cells grew by week 6 at doses of 0.1 to 3.0 mg/kg. Low normalized clonal expansion also occurred in some nonresponding patients.

This table comes from immunoSEQ multiplex PCR, and its TCRdb copy is limited to in-frame clones, with some not included. This table has around 64,000 clones, 80% to 90% appearing once. This CDR3 comprises 18 residues. V lost 4 bases to trimming and J lost 1 base, with 20 bases between them. CDR1 MDHEN and CDR2 SYDVKM come from the germline V gene. Note on this clone: Its antigen is as yet unknown.

Sequencing was performed on CD4+ or CD8+ T cells sorted from blood, taken in a trial of the OX40 agonist ivuxolimab. This TCR derives from an adult with an advanced solid tumor such as melanoma, head and neck, liver or kidney cancer. The V call is TRBV28, the J call TRBJ1-5, with a weak D call TRBD1 (6 bases). In DNA, the CDR3 is TGTGCCAGCAGTTCCCTTCTGAACAGGGTGTGGAGCAATCAGCCCCAGCATTTT. Translation gives CASSSLLNRVWSNQPQHF.